The TCR beta chain under discussion was sequenced for a study of identical twins. Overall study results and limits: Whereas memory repertoires showed no such difference, abundant cord blood beta clonotypes carried fewer insertions. Model-predicted out-of-frame TCR alpha sharing fell below observed values in monozygotic twins. Where out-of-frame alpha sequences were twin-shared, they showed excess low generation probability.

The CDR3 spans 14 residues. J lost 6 bases, V lost 5 bases, and 5 bases had no gene match. CDR1 is LGHNT and CDR2 is FRNRAP in the germline V gene. The sample holds many counts of this clonotype. Its specificity is unknown. Template switching added a universal primer binding site, and final cDNA carried unique molecular identifiers. TCRdb analysed the 5' RACE reads with MiXCR anew, one entry per CDR3 protein. The sample yields about 890,000 distinct CDR3 sequences, over 9% seen once. The sample also formed part of further work on yellow fever vaccine responses in identical twins.

The TCR comes from a woman aged 18-30 years in good health. The chain recombines TRBV12-5 with TRBJ2-1; 9 bases are shared with TRBD1. Sequenced sample: PBMCs. CDR3 nucleotides: TGTGCTAGTGGTACCGGGACAGGGTTCAATGAGCAGTTCTTC. Translating it yields CASGTGTGFNEQFF.